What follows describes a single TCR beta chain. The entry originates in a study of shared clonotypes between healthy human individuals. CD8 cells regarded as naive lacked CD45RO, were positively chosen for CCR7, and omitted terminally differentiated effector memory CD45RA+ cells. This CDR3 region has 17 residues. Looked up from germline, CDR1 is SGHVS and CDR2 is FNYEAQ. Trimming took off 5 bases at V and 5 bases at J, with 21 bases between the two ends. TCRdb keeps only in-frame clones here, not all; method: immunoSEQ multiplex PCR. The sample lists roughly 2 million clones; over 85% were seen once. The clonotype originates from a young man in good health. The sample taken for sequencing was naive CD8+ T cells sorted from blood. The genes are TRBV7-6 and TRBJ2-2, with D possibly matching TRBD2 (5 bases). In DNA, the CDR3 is TGTGCCAGCAGCCCCCTGGTTGGGATCCCGGGGACCGGGGAGCTGTTTTTT. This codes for CASSPLVGIPGTGELFF. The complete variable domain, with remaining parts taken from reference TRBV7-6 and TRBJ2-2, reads GAGVSQSPRYKVTKRGQDVALRCDPISGHVSLYWYRQALGQGPEFLTYFNYEAQQDKSGLPNDRFSAERPEGSISTLTIQRTEQRDSAMYRCASSPLVGIPGTGELFFGEGSRLTVL.